These T cell receptor beta chains were read from a single sample in a study of T cell changes during pregnancy in multiple sclerosis. Sequencing used immunoSEQ multiplex PCR; TCRdb keeps in-frame clones, though not all of them. The table shows about 84,000 clones, with over 85% occurring only once. The sequenced sample was peripheral blood, obtained in the second trimester of pregnancy. These receptors were collected from a female donor in good health, enrolled as a control in a pregnancy study. CDR3s include the opening cysteine and the closing phenylalanine or tryptophan. Fields, in order: clone size, V gene, J gene, D gene, CDR3 DNA, CDR3 protein. The D gene is left open where the match is weak. For some rows the clone size is stated as once, few or many, or as a class when expanded; others skip it.

-	TRBV20-1	TRBJ2-7	-	TGCAGTGCTAGCGCGACCTACGAGCAGTACTTC	CSASATYEQYF
-	TRBV18	TRBJ1-1	-	TGTGCCAGCTCACCACCCGGGTTGGTAGATACTGAAGCTTTCTTT	CASSPPGLVDTEAFF
-	TRBV27	TRBJ1-2	TRBD1	TGTGCCAGCAGTTTAATTTTGGGACAGGGGGCTAACTATGGCTACACCTTC	CASSLILGQGANYGYTF
-	TRBV5-1	TRBJ1-1	-	TGCGCCAGCAGCCCAGAAGGACAGTACCCTGAAGCTTTCTTT	CASSPEGQYPEAFF
-	TRBV25-1	TRBJ2-3	TRBD2	TGTGCCAGCAGTTTACTAGCGACAGATACGCAGTATTTT	CASSLLATDTQYF
-	TRBV5-1	TRBJ1-5	TRBD1	TGCGCCAGCAGCTTTACATCGGGACAGGGTCAGCCCCAGCATTTT	CASSFTSGQGQPQHF
-	TRBV10-3	TRBJ1-3	TRBD1	TGTGCCATCAGCCGACAGGGTGGTGGAAACACCATATATTTT	CAISRQGGGNTIYF
-	TRBV6-5	TRBJ2-6	-	TGTGCCAGCCGACCAGGGTTTTCTGGGGCCAACGTCCTGACTTTC	CASRPGFSGANVLTF
-	TRBV27	TRBJ2-7	-	TGTGCCAGCAGTGTTGACTCCGGGACAATAAGCGAGCAGTACTTC	CASSVDSGTISEQYF
-	TRBV2	TRBJ1-2	-	TGTGCCATCTCCCCTCCGGGAGCAGGGGGCTACACCTTC	CAISPPGAGGYTF
-	TRBV18	TRBJ1-4	-	TGTGCCAGCTCACAAGGAGCAACTAATGAAAAACTGTTTTTT	CASSQGATNEKLFF
-	TRBV6-5	TRBJ2-2	TRBD1	TGTGCCAGCAGTTACTCGAACAGGGGGACCGGGGAGCTGTTTTTT	CASSYSNRGTGELFF
-	TRBV6-5	TRBJ1-5	-	TGTGCCAGCAGTTCCGGGAGAGGACTGGGGCGGCCCCAGCATTTT	CASSSGRGLGRPQHF
-	TRBV2	TRBJ1-1	-	TGTGCCAGCAGTGAGGCCGGGATCAACACTGAAGCTTTCTTT	CASSEAGINTEAFF
-	TRBV7-9	TRBJ1-2	TRBD1	TGTGCCAGCAGCTCGACAGGGGGAGCCTATGGCTACACCTTC	CASSSTGGAYGYTF
-	TRBV11-3	TRBJ2-2	-	TGTGCCAGCACCCCGAGGGGGTGGGGAGGGGAGCTGTTTTTT	CASTPRGWGGELFF
-	TRBV18	TRBJ1-2	-	TGTGCCAGCTCACCAATTGAGGATGGCTACACCTTC	CASSPIEDGYTF
-	TRBV28	TRBJ1-2	-	TGTGCCATCGAGCGGGGCGACTATGGCTACACCTTC	CAIERGDYGYTF
-	TRBV28	TRBJ2-1	TRBD2	TGTGCCAGCAGTTCCCTGACTAGCGGGGTCAATGAGCAGTTCTTC	CASSSLTSGVNEQFF
-	TRBV23-1	TRBJ1-2	-	TGCGCCAGCAGTCAAAGGGCGGGGTCGGGGAATTTCCGGACTGGCTACACCTTC	CASSQRAGSGNFRTGYTF
once	TRBV2	TRBJ2-3	-	TGTGCCAGCAGCGTCGACAGGAGGCTCACAGATACGCAGTATTTT	CASSVDRRLTDTQYF
once	TRBV5-1	TRBJ1-5	-	TGCGCCAGCAGCTTGGGCCCTACAGGTTCGGGCAATCAGCCCCAGCATTTT	CASSLGPTGSGNQPQHF
once	TRBV5-1	TRBJ1-6	TRBD1	TGCGCCAGCAGCTTGGAGGGGACAGATTATTCACCCCTCCACTTT	CASSLEGTDYSPLHF
-	TRBV29-1	TRBJ2-3	TRBD2	TGCAGCGTCGATAGCGGGCCTAGCACAGATACGCAGTATTTT	CSVDSGPSTDTQYF
-	TRBV10-3	TRBJ2-7	TRBD1	TGTGCCATCAGGGCCGGGACAGGGGGCCACGAGCAGTACTTC	CAIRAGTGGHEQYF
once	TRBV28	TRBJ1-4	-	TGTGCCAGCAGTTTACCCAGGGAGGACGATGAAAAACTGTTTTTT	CASSLPREDDEKLFF
-	TRBV5-1	TRBJ2-1	TRBD1	TGCGCCAGTGGCCGGGACAGAGACTACAATGAGCAGTTCTTC	CASGRDRDYNEQFF
-	TRBV18	TRBJ1-2	-	TGTGCCAGCTCACCAACAGGGTTAGGCTACACCTTC	CASSPTGLGYTF